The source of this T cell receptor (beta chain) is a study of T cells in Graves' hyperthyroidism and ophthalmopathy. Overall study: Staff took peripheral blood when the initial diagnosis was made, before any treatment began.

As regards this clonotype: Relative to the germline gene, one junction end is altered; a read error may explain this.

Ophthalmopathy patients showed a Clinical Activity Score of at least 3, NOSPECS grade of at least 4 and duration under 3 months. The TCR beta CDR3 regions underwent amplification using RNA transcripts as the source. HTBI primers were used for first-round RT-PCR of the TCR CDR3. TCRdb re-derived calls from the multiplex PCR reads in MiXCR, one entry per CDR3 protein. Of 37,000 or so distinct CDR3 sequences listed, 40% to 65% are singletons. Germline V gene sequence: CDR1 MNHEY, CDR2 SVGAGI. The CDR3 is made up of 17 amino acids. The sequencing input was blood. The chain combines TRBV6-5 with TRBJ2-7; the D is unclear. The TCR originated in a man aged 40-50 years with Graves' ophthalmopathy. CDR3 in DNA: TGTGCCGGCAGGAGCCCTATTATGGCGTCGGAGTCCTACGAGCAGTACTTC. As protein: CAGRSPIMASESYEQYF.